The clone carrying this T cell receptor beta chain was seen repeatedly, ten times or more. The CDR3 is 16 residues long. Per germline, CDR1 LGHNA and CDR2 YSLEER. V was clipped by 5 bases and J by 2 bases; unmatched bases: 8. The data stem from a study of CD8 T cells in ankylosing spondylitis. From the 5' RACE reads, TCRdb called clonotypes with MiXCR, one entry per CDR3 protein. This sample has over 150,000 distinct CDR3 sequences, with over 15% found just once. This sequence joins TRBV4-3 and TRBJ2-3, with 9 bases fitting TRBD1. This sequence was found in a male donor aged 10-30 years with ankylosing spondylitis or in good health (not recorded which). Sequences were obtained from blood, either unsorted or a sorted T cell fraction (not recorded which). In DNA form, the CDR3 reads TGCGCCAGCAGCTCCCGGACAGGGGAGGCCACAGATACGCAGTATTTT. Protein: CASSSRTGEATDTQYF.